This TCR beta chain was observed in a study of blood T cell repertoires in COVID-19. Study at large: The United States, Italy and Spain were the sources of the acute and convalescent COVID-19 samples.

As handled by the study authors: Amplified reference gene primers provided the basis for estimating nucleated cell counts. Assay used: immunoSEQ multiplex PCR; TCRdb lists only in-frame clones, some missing. V and J calls and clone size are those listed in that table; D and trimming were worked out from the DNA. The repertoire holds about 83,000 clones, with approximately 86% as singletons. Germline CDR1 is SGHNT and CDR2 is YYREEE (reference sequence). The junction had 11 bases not matched to a gene; V was cut back by 4 bases and J by 5 bases. The CDR3 has 16 residues. This clone was picked up one time.

The V gene is TRBV5-4, the J gene TRBJ2-5, with TRBD1 matching 10 bases. Sequencing was done on a sample of peripheral blood. The sequence was collected from an elderly man with active or convalescent COVID-19. CDR3 in amino acids: CASSKPGTGVVETQYF. CDR3 DNA sequence: TGTGCCAGCAGCAAACCTGGGACAGGGGTTGTGGAGACCCAGTACTTC.